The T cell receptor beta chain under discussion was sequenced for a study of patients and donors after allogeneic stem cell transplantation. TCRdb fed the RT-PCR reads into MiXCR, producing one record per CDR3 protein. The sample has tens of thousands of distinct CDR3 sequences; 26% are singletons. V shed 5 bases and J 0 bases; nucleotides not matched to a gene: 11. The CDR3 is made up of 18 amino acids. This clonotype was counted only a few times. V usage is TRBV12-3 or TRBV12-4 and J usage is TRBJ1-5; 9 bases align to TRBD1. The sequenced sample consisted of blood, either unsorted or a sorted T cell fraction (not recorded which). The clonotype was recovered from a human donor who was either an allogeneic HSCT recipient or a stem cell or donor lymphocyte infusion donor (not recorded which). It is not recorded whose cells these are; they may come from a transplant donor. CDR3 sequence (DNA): TGTGCCAGCAGTCCCGGGGACAGGGAATCTTATAGCAATCAGCCCCAGCATTTT. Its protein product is CASSPGDRESYSNQPQHF.